This TCR beta chain was sequenced in a study of T cell responses to AZD1222 COVID-19 vaccine. Findings of the study overall: A reported finding is that nearly half of spike-specific TCRs target unmutated variant regions.

Trimming removed 5 bases at V and 5 bases at J, with 13 bases between. The CDR3 consists of 13 residues. Only in-frame clones appear in the TCRdb table, and some are missing; sequencing was by immunoSEQ multiplex PCR. The sample yields 130,000 to 150,000 clones, 86% seen once. In this sample, this clone turned up a few times. Its antigen remains unknown. This sample includes further DNA sequences coding for the same CDR3. V usage is TRBV12-3 or TRBV12-4 and J usage is TRBJ2-7; D may be TRBD1 (5 bases). This clonotype originated in an adult who received the AZD1222 COVID-19 vaccine. The sample here was peripheral blood, taken 28 days after the second AZD1222 dose. CDR3 amino acids: CASSPGPGNEQYF. For the CDR3, the DNA is TGTGCCAGCAGTCCCGGCCCAGGGAACGAGCAGTACTTC.